These T cell receptor beta chains were read from a single sample in a study of CD8 T cells in ankylosing spondylitis. A single record per CDR3 protein comes from TCRdb applying MiXCR to the 5' RACE reads. The data contain about 130,000 distinct CDR3 sequences, roughly 13% of them singletons. The sample was blood, either unsorted or a sorted T cell fraction (not recorded which). Every receptor here comes from a female donor with ankylosing spondylitis or in good health (not recorded which). Each CDR3 is given with its conserved first and last residue. The D gene is left open where the match is weak. Some rows mark clone size as missing; the rest say once, few, many or name a class of expanded clone.

d_call j_call v_call clone_size cdr3_aa cdr3_nt
NA TRBJ2-1 TRBV9 few CASTDRQFF TGTGCCAGCACGGACCGGCAGTTCTTC
NA TRBJ2-1 TRBV7-2 many CASSGNYNEQFF TGTGCCAGCAGCGGTAACTACAATGAGCAGTTCTTC
NA TRBJ2-2 TRBV5-1 NA CASSLAGNSDTGELFF TGCGCCAGCAGCTTGGCGGGAAATTCCGACACCGGGGAGCTGTTTTTT
NA TRBJ1-1 TRBV10-3 many CAIRYDKNTEAFF TGTGCCATCAGATACGACAAGAACACTGAAGCTTTCTTT
TRBD2 TRBJ2-2 TRBV12-3/TRBV12-4 NA CASSSGGLAGKVF TGTGCCAGCAGTTCCGGAGGACTAGCGGGGAAGGTTTTT
NA TRBJ2-1 TRBV5-1 NA CASSMTRNEQFF TGCGCCAGCAGCATGACCAGAAATGAGCAGTTCTTC
NA TRBJ2-3 TRBV14 few CASSRWTADTQYF TGTGCCAGCAGTCGTTGGACTGCAGATACGCAGTATTTT
NA TRBJ2-7 TRBV12-3/TRBV12-4 few CASSSRYEQYF TGTGCCAGCAGTTCCCGATACGAGCAGTACTTC
TRBD1 TRBJ1-2 TRBV19 NA CASSTTQGAGYGYTF TGTGCCAGTAGTACCACACAGGGGGCCGGCTATGGCTACACCTTC
NA TRBJ2-5 TRBV7-8 many CASSLQAMGETQYF TGTGCCAGCAGCTTACAGGCGATGGGGGAGACCCAGTACTTC
NA TRBJ2-5 TRBV5-1 many CASSLADIEIQTQYF TGCGCCAGCAGCTTGGCCGACATCGAAATTCAGACCCAGTACTTC
TRBD1 TRBJ2-4 TRBV20-1 few CSAGTGGKNIQYF TGCAGTGCTGGGACAGGGGGCAAAAACATTCAGTACTTC
TRBD2 TRBJ2-1 TRBV20-1 many CSATLAGGWNEQFF TGCAGTGCTACATTAGCGGGGGGTTGGAATGAGCAGTTCTTC
NA TRBJ2-6 TRBV5-5 many CASSARDGNVLTF TGTGCCAGCAGCGCACGGGACGGGAACGTCCTGACTTTC
TRBD2 TRBJ2-3 TRBV11-2 NA CASSLSGGAADTQYF TGTGCCAGCAGCTTATCCGGGGGGGCAGCAGATACGCAGTATTTT
NA TRBJ2-2 TRBV6-1 few CASSKDRITGELFF TGTGCCAGCAGTAAAGACAGAATTACCGGGGAGCTGTTTTTT
NA TRBJ1-6 TRBV12-3/TRBV12-4 NA CASSQQGLVSPLHF TGTGCCAGCAGTCAACAGGGATTGGTTTCACCCCTCCACTTT
TRBD1 TRBJ1-1 TRBV5-1 many CASSLAKGAGSLAEAFF TGCGCCAGCAGCTTGGCCAAGGGGGCGGGCTCCCTAGCTGAAGCTTTCTTT
NA TRBJ1-4 TRBV29-1 many CSVDGGLDEKLFF TGCAGCGTTGACGGGGGCTTAGATGAAAAACTGTTTTTT
TRBD1 TRBJ1-2 TRBV10-3 many CAIRTGFYGYTF TGTGCCATCCGGACAGGTTTCTATGGCTACACCTTC
NA TRBJ2-3 TRBV7-3 NA CASSLRPFPSTDTQYF TGTGCCAGCAGCTTAAGACCTTTCCCCAGCACAGATACGCAGTATTTT
NA TRBJ2-1 TRBV20-1 many CSARKQGHEQFF TGCAGTGCTAGGAAACAGGGCCATGAGCAGTTCTTC
NA TRBJ1-1 TRBV20-1 many CSAAGTENTEAFF TGCAGTGCAGCCGGGACGGAGAACACTGAAGCTTTCTTT
NA TRBJ1-1 TRBV5-1 NA CVCSLEGGNTEAFF TGCGTTTGCAGCTTGGAGGGCGGGAACACTGAAGCTTTCTTT
TRBD1 TRBJ2-1 TRBV24-1 NA CATSEGDRERAYEQFF TGTGCCACCAGTGAGGGGGACAGGGAGCGGGCGTATGAGCAGTTCTTC
NA TRBJ2-4 TRBV4-1 few CASSQGGGMGTKNIQYF TGCGCCAGCAGCCAAGGGGGCGGGATGGGAACCAAAAACATTCAGTACTTC
NA TRBJ2-5 TRBV9 many CASSVFGSAGETQYF TGTGCCAGCAGCGTATTCGGGAGTGCTGGAGAGACCCAGTACTTC
NA TRBJ2-1 TRBV4-1 many CASSQVRYNEQFF TGCGCCAGCAGCCAAGTCAGGTACAATGAGCAGTTCTTC
NA TRBJ2-1 TRBV11-2 many CASSLIDGYNEQFF TGTGCCAGCAGCCTCATCGATGGGTACAATGAGCAGTTCTTC
NA TRBJ2-7 TRBV3-1 few CASSQEPGSEQYF TGTGCCAGCAGCCAAGAACCGGGCTCCGAGCAGTACTTC
TRBD1 TRBJ1-6 TRBV11-2 few CASSDNLGIGGTSPLHF TGTGCCAGCAGCGACAATTTAGGTATAGGGGGCACTTCACCCCTCCACTTT
NA TRBJ2-3 TRBV20-1 many CSATLHGAPGATDTQYF TGCAGTGCTACGCTTCATGGGGCCCCAGGGGCCACAGATACGCAGTATTTT
NA TRBJ2-2 TRBV10-3 NA CAIKASGELFF TGTGCCATCAAGGCTAGCGGGGAGCTGTTTTTT
NA TRBJ2-7 TRBV10-3 few CAISRDTAGLEQYF TGTGCCATCAGTCGGGACACGGCGGGACTCGAGCAGTACTTC
NA TRBJ2-5 TRBV5-1 NA CASALAFQETQYF TGCGCCAGCGCGCTAGCTTTTCAAGAGACCCAGTACTTC
TRBD2 TRBJ2-3 TRBV10-3 few CAIRGSGTSGRLDTQYF TGTGCCATCAGGGGGTCCGGGACTAGCGGGAGATTAGATACGCAGTATTTT
NA TRBJ1-2 TRBV7-2 NA CASSLDSAFSYGYTF TGTGCCAGCAGCTTAGACAGCGCATTTAGCTATGGCTACACCTTC
NA TRBJ2-4 TRBV18 NA CASSPPQGSIIQYF TGTGCCAGCTCACCACCGCAGGGGTCTATTATTCAGTACTTC
TRBD2 TRBJ2-1 TRBV5-1 many CASSLGGTSGTYNEQFF TGCGCCAGCAGCTTGGGTGGGACTAGCGGGACCTACAATGAGCAGTTCTTC
TRBD1 TRBJ2-7 TRBV5-1 many CASSLDWTGINEEQYF TGCGCCAGCAGCTTGGACTGGACAGGGATTAACGAAGAGCAGTACTTC
TRBD2 TRBJ2-1 TRBV20-1 many CSARDTGLAPNEQFF TGCAGTGCTAGAGATACGGGACTAGCCCCGAATGAGCAGTTCTTC
NA TRBJ1-1 TRBV2 NA CASSEERTRNAEAFF TGTGCCAGCAGTGAAGAAAGGACGAGGAACGCTGAAGCTTTCTTT
NA TRBJ2-7 TRBV7-2 many CASSLQKHEQYF TGTGCCAGCAGCCTGCAGAAGCACGAGCAGTACTTC
NA TRBJ1-3 TRBV9 many CASSVAGRDISGNTIYF TGTGCCAGCAGCGTAGCTGGCAGGGACATCTCTGGAAACACCATATATTTT
NA TRBJ1-2 TRBV28 many CASRPDTGWGYTF TGTGCCAGCAGACCCGACACTGGATGGGGCTACACCTTC
NA TRBJ1-5 TRBV27 many CASSLFWGADQPQHF TGTGCCAGCAGTTTATTTTGGGGGGCCGATCAGCCCCAGCATTTT
NA TRBJ1-5 TRBV20-1 NA CSARDSRRVGDQPQHF TGCAGTGCTAGAGATTCGCGCAGGGTGGGGGATCAGCCCCAGCATTTT
TRBD1 TRBJ1-2 TRBV5-1 NA CASSLGTGDGYGYTF TGCGCCAGCAGCTTGGGGACAGGGGACGGCTATGGCTACACCTTC
NA TRBJ2-7 TRBV7-9 many CASSLVTDYEQYF TGTGCCAGCAGCTTAGTGACGGATTACGAGCAGTACTTC